Presented here are 5 T cell receptor beta chains from one specimen sequenced in a study of shared clonotypes between healthy human individuals. Assay used: immunoSEQ multiplex PCR; TCRdb lists only in-frame clones, some missing. This sample yields some 690,000 clones, of which roughly 88% are seen a single time; approximately 35% belongs to the top ten. The sequenced sample was memory CD8+ T cells from PBMCs. Specified subset: CD45RO+ cells pooled with CCR7-negative TemRA cells. The receptor source for this set is a man aged 18 to 30 in good health. Some clones in this sample may be carry-over from other donors' samples.

CDR3 loop: CASSQPRLSGSGSGELFF. Written as DNA, the CDR3 is TGTGCCAGCAGCCAACCCCGTTTGAGCGGGAGTGGTTCCGGGGAGCTGTTTTTT. The chain has TRBV4-2 and TRBJ2-2, with 8 bases matching TRBD2. CDR3 length: 18 amino acids. V trimming: 2 bases; J trimming: 6 bases; junction bases outside the gene matches: 14. Germline values: CDR1 LGHNA, CDR2 YNFKEQ.

In its sample, this clone was seen once. The chain is built from TRBV30 and TRBJ1-3; the D gene is possibly TRBD1 (6 bases). CDR3 length: 15 residues. CDR1 and CDR2 from the germline V gene are GTSNPN and SVGIG (reference sequence). The V end lost 5 bases, the J end lost 4 bases, and 18 bases lay between the germline ends. CDR3 in DNA: TGTGCCTGGGGTCTAGGGGGGTCGAACGGAAACACCATATATTTT. This gives the protein CAWGLGGSNGNTIYF.

The chain joins TRBV11-3 to TRBJ1-5; TRBD1 agrees at 8 bases. The CDR3 is 18 amino acids. The V and J ends lost 0 bases and 0 bases, in that order; junction bases with no gene match: 7. CDR1 and CDR2 from the germline V gene are SGHNT and YENEEA. CDR3 sequence: CASSLDRTGLLSNQPQHF. In DNA form, the CDR3 reads TGTGCCAGCAGCTTAGATCGGACAGGGCTTCTTAGCAATCAGCCCCAGCATTTT.

The chain has TRBV4-3 and TRBJ2-7; 10 bases map to TRBD1. This CDR3 spans 16 amino acids. Per germline, CDR1 LGHNA and CDR2 YSLEER. J lost 4 bases, V lost 1 base, and 7 bases had no gene match. The CDR3 region has the DNA TGCGCCAGCAGCCAAGCTCTATCGGACAGGGGGTACGAGCAGTACTTC. This codes for CASSQALSDRGYEQYF.

The J gene is TRBJ2-2, the V gene TRBV4-1; tentatively, D is TRBD1 (5 bases). In germline, CDR1 is MGHRA, CDR2 YSYEKL. The CDR3 covers 17 residues. The V end was cut by 0 bases, the J end by 3 bases, with 14 bases between. The CDR3 DNA is TGCGCCAGCAGCCAAGAGGTCAGACAGCTTTACACCGGGGAGCTGTTTTTT. Its translation is CASSQEVRQLYTGELFF.